The clone carrying this TCR beta chain occurred many times. The data derive from a study of T cells after yellow fever vaccination. A 5'RACE template-switching step, the method used to make TCR cDNA, added a universal primer site and UMIs. TCRdb itself ran the 5' RACE reads through MiXCR, one entry per CDR3 protein. Here the sample spans about 52,000 distinct CDR3 sequences, more than 6.5% being singletons. Findings of the study overall: Post-booster repertoires contained most primary-vaccination clones again (about 95% CD4, 88% CD8). Any FACS-sorted repertoire could hold abundant clonotypes that contaminate it from the bulk population. The secondary response peaked faster, at day 5 versus 15, but was weaker.

This sequence originates from a man younger than 35 who received the YFV17D yellow fever vaccine. This specimen was CD8+ T cells not binding an NS4B(214-222) dextramer, sorted from PBMCs, taken more than 35 days after the first yellow fever vaccination.

The CDR3 protein is CASLTGRLNSPLHF. The CDR3, as DNA: TGTGCCAGCCTGACAGGGAGGTTAAATTCACCCCTCCACTTT. This chain links TRBV28 with TRBJ1-6; 7 positions agree with TRBD1. The CDR3 is 14 amino acids. V trimming: 8 bases; J trimming: 7 bases; junction bases outside the gene matches: 8. CDR1 is MDHEN and CDR2 is SYDVKM in the germline V gene.